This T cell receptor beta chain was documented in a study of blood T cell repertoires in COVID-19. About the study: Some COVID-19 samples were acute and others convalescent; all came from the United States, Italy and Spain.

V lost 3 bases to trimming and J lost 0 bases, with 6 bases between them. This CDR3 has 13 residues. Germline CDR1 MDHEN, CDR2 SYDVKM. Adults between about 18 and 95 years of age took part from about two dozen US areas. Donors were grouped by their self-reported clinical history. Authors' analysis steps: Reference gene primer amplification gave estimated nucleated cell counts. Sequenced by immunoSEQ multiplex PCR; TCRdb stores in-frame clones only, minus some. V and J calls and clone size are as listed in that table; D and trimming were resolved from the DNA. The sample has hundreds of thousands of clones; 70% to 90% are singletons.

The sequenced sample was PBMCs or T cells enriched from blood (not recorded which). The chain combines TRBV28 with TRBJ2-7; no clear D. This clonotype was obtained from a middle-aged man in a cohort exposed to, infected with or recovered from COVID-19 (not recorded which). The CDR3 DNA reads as TGTGCCAGCAGTTTTCAGGCCTCCTACGAGCAGTACTTC. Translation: CASSFQASYEQYF.